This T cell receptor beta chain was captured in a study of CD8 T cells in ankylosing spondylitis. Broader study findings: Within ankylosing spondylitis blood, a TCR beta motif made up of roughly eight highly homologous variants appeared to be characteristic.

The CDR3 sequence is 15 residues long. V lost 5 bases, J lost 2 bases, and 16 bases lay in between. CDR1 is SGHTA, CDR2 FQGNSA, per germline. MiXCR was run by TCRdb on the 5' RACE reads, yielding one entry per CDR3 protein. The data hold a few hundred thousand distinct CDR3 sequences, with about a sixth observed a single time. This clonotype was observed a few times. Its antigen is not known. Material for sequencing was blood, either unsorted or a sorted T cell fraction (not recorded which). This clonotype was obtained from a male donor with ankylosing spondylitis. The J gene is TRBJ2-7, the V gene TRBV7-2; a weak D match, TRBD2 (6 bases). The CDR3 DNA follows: TGTGCCAGCAGCCAGATGGGGGGTAGCACCTACGAGCAGTACTTC. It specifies CASSQMGGSTYEQYF.